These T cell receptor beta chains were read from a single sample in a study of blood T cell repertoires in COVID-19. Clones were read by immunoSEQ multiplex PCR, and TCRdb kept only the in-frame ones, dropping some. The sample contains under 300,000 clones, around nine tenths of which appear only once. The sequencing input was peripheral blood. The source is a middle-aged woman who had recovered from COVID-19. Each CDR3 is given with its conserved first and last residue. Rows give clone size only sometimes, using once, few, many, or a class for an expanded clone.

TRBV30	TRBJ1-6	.	CAWSLGGIWGNSPLHF
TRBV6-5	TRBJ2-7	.	CASSQGAYEQYF
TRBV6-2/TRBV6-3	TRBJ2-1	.	CASSYPTPGGSTFEQFF
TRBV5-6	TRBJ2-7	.	CASRGAHYEQYF
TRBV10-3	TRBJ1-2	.	CAILQGARGYGYTF
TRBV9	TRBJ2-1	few	CASSVGSHGGLGEQFF
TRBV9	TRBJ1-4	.	CAKLADEKLFF
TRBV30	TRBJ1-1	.	CAWSVGPNTEAFF
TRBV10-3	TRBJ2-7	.	CAIRASETGEQYF
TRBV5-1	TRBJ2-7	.	CASSSSRGSGSYEQYF
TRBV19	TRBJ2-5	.	CASSITGSETQYF
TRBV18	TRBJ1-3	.	CASSPPGGNTIYF
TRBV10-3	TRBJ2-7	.	CAIGQGYEQYF
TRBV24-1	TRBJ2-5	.	CATSGPTGLETQYF
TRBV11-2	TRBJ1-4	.	CASSPRDRVGKLFF
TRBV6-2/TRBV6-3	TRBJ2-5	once	CASSPVWAAGPVVETQYF
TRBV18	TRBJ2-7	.	CASSPGQNSYEQYF
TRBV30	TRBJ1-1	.	CAWRAGRRGVLDTEAFF
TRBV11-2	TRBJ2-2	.	CASSFGTGRTGELFF
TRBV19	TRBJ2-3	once	CASSNWGRGSTDTQYF
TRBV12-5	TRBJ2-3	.	CASGATGYYTDTQYF
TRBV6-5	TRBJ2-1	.	CASSYSILAGKNEQFF
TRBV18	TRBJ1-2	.	CASSPRTGNYGYTF
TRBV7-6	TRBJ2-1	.	CASSPGLAGDLSSYNEQFF
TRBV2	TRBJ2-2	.	CASSLTSGYTGELFF
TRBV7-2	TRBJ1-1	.	CASSLGNRGTEAFF
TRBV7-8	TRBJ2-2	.	CASSWTSGGTGELFF
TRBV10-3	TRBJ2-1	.	CAIGPTSTYEQFF
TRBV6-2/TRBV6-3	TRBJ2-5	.	CASSYLGRERGQETQYF